This T cell receptor (beta chain) was captured by sequencing in a study of blood T cell repertoires in COVID-19. The ends were cut back, 4 bases at V and 2 bases at J, with 4 bases in the middle. The CDR3 is made up of 12 amino acids. CDR1 and CDR2 (germline): LGHNA, YNFKEQ. Only in-frame clones appear in the TCRdb table, and some are missing; sequencing was by immunoSEQ multiplex PCR. This sample has 55,000 to 90,000 clones, with roughly 91% found just once. This receptor was identified in a human donor in a cohort sampled during active COVID-19. This chain joins TRBV4-2 and TRBJ2-3; D gene uncertain. The sequencing sample was made of peripheral blood. CDR3 sequence: CASSPHTDTQYF. CDR3 coding DNA: TGTGCCAGCAGCCCACACACAGATACGCAGTATTTT.